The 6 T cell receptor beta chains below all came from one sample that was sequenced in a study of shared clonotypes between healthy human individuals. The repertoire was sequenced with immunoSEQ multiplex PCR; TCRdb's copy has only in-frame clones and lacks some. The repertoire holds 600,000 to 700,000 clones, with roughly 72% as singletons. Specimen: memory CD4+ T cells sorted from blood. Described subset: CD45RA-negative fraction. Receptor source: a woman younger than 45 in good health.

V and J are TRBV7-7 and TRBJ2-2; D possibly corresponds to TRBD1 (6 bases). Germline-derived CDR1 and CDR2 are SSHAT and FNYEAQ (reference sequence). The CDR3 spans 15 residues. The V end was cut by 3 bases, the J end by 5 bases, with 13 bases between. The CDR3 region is CASSFSRGSTGELFF. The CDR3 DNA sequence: TGTGCCAGCAGCTTCTCGAGGGGGTCTACCGGGGAGCTGTTTTTT.

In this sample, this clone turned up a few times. The CDR3 region has the DNA TGTGCCAGCAGCACCGGACAGGGGGAGGACATTCAGTACTTC. Its protein is CASSTGQGEDIQYF. V usage is TRBV5-4 and J usage is TRBJ2-4; 10 nucleotides match TRBD1. V was pared by 4 bases and J by 8 bases, with 6 bases of the junction left unmatched. This CDR3 region has 14 residues. Looked up from germline, CDR1 is SGHNT and CDR2 is YYREEE (reference sequence). Complete variable domain (other parts from reference TRBV5-4 and TRBJ2-4): ETGVTQSPTHLIKTRGQQVTLRCSSQSGHNTVSWYQQALGQGPQFIFQYYREEENGRGNFPPRFSGLQFPNYSSELNVNALELDDSALYLCASSTGQGEDIQYFGAGTRLSVL.

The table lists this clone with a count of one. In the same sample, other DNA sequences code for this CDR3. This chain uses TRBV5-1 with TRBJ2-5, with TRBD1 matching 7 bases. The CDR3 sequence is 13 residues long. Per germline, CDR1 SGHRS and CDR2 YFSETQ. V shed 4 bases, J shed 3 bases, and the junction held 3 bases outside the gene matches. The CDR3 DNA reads TGCGCCAGCAGCCTCGGGACAGAAGAGACCCAGTACTTC. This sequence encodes CASSLGTEETQYF.

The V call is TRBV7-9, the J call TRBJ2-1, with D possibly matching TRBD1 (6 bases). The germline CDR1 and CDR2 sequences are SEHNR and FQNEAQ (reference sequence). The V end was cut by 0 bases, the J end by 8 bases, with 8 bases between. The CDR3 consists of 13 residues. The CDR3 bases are TGTGCCAGCAGCTTAGCGGGGGCCGATGAGCAGTTCTTC. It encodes CASSLAGADEQFF.

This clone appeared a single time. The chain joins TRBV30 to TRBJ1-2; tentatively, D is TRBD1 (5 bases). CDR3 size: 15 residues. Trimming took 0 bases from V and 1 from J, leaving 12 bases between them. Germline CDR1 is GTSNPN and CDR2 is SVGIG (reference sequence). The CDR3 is CAWSVPGRLNYGYTF. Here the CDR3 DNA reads TGTGCCTGGAGTGTTCCAGGGCGCCTTAACTATGGCTACACCTTC.

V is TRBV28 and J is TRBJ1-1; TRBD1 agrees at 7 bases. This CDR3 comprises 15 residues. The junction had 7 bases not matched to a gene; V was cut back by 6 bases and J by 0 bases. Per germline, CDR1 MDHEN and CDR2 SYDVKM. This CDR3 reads CASSQEGTVNTEAFF. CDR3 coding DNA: TGTGCCAGCAGCCAGGAGGGGACAGTGAACACTGAAGCTTTCTTT.